The rows below give T cell receptor beta chains drawn from one sample of a study of blood T cell repertoires in COVID-19. Produced via immunoSEQ multiplex PCR; TCRdb's table is partial and in-frame only. This sample has fewer than 250,000 clones; approximately 85% occur once, and the top ten carry 9.1%. The sequencing sample was made of PBMCs or T cells enriched from blood (not recorded which). The receptors here all came from a woman in her 50s with acute COVID-19. The CDR3 runs from the conserved cysteine through the conserved F or W. D genes are given only for firm matches. Part of the rows lack a size; the others show once, few, many or a class for expanded clones.

j_call | clone_size | d_call | v_call | cdr3_aa | cdr3_nt
TRBJ1-3 | many | - | TRBV20-1 | CSASSGVNTIYF | TGCAGTGCTAGTAGCGGGGTAAACACCATATATTTT
TRBJ1-4 | - | - | TRBV4-2 | CASSQEAANEKLFF | TGTGCCAGCAGCCAAGAGGCGGCTAATGAAAAACTGTTTTTT
TRBJ2-5 | - | TRBD2 | TRBV6-2/TRBV6-3 | CASSSSGRGTQYF | TGTGCCAGCAGTTCCAGCGGGAGGGGGACCCAGTACTTC
TRBJ2-1 | - | TRBD2 | TRBV7-6 | CASSPGLAGGHEQFF | TGTGCCAGCAGCCCTGGACTAGCGGGGGGGCATGAGCAGTTCTTC
TRBJ1-3 | few | TRBD1 | TRBV19 | CASRTLRDRSSGNTIYF | TGTGCCAGTAGAACGCTAAGGGACAGGAGCTCTGGAAACACCATATATTTT
TRBJ2-7 | - | - | TRBV5-4 | CASSLASPPLSYEQYF | TGTGCCAGCAGCTTGGCCAGCCCCCCACTATCCTACGAGCAGTACTTC
TRBJ1-1 | - | - | TRBV19 | CASSATGGGTEAFF | TGTGCCAGTAGTGCTACGGGGGGGGGCACTGAAGCTTTCTTT
TRBJ2-2 | - | - | TRBV7-2 | CASSFIPWAPGAGELFF | TGTGCCAGCAGCTTCATCCCCTGGGCCCCAGGGGCCGGGGAGCTGTTTTTT
TRBJ2-2 | - | - | TRBV7-2 | CASSLKGGANTGELFF | TGTGCCAGCAGCTTAAAAGGGGGAGCGAACACCGGGGAGCTGTTTTTT
TRBJ1-1 | once | - | TRBV30 | CAWTQAGPTEAFF | TGTGCCTGGACTCAAGCGGGGCCCACTGAAGCTTTCTTT
TRBJ2-7 | - | TRBD1 | TRBV18 | CASSRGTGVYEQYF | TGTGCCAGCTCACGCGGGACAGGGGTCTACGAGCAGTACTTC
TRBJ1-5 | once | - | TRBV29-1 | CSVVLGRNQPQHF | TGCAGCGTTGTACTAGGGAGAAATCAGCCCCAGCATTTT
TRBJ1-1 | - | - | TRBV6-2/TRBV6-3 | CASSYEGAAFF | TGTGCCAGCAGTTACGAGGGCGCGGCTTTCTTT
TRBJ2-3 | - | - | TRBV11-2 | CASTLEGTSTDTQYF | TGTGCCAGCACTCTAGAGGGGACTAGCACAGATACGCAGTATTTT
TRBJ1-5 | - | TRBD1 | TRBV6-5 | CASSPRTGNQPQHF | TGTGCCAGCAGTCCCCGGACAGGGAATCAGCCCCAGCATTTT
TRBJ2-2 | - | - | TRBV5-1 | CASSLNAGQLGELFF | TGCGCCAGCAGCTTGAACGCAGGGCAACTCGGGGAGCTGTTTTTT
TRBJ2-7 | - | - | TRBV5-6 | CASSSYGGPTTYEQYF | TGTGCCAGCAGCTCTTATGGAGGCCCTACTACCTACGAGCAGTACTTC
TRBJ2-1 | once | - | TRBV18 | CASSPRGSYNEQFF | TGTGCCAGCTCACCCAGAGGCTCCTACAATGAGCAGTTCTTC
TRBJ2-2 | - | - | TRBV4-2 | CASSQELPPNTGELFF | TGTGCCAGCAGCCAAGAACTACCCCCGAACACCGGGGAGCTGTTTTTT
TRBJ2-2 | - | TRBD1 | TRBV18 | CASSLDRAGELFF | TGTGCCAGCTCACTCGACAGGGCCGGGGAGCTGTTTTTT
TRBJ1-1 | - | TRBD1 | TRBV7-2 | CASSLDRGGTEAFF | TGTGCCAGCAGCCTGGACAGGGGGGGCACTGAAGCTTTCTTT
TRBJ1-2 | - | TRBD1 | TRBV29-1 | CSVVGTGPYGYTF | TGCAGCGTTGTGGGGACAGGGCCCTATGGCTACACCTTC
TRBJ1-2 | - | - | TRBV3-1/TRBV3-2 | CASSQWRVYGYTF | TGTGCCAGCAGCCAATGGAGGGTCTATGGCTACACCTTC
TRBJ2-7 | - | - | TRBV9 | CASSRDWAYEQYF | TGTGCCAGCAGCCGGGACTGGGCCTACGAGCAGTACTTC
TRBJ2-7 | - | TRBD2 | TRBV30 | CAWSKAGAYEQYF | TGTGCCTGGAGTAAAGCGGGGGCCTACGAGCAGTACTTC
TRBJ1-1 | - | - | TRBV27 | CASSSRPTRDTEAFF | TGTGCCAGCAGTTCCCGACCGACGAGGGACACTGAAGCTTTCTTT
TRBJ2-1 | - | TRBD2 | TRBV6-1 | CASSDLLAGVPAYNEQFF | TGTGCCAGCAGTGACCTACTAGCGGGGGTTCCGGCTTACAATGAGCAGTTCTTC
TRBJ2-3 | - | - | TRBV27 | CASSLGVGGSTDTQYF | TGTGCCAGCAGCCTGGGGGTTGGGGGCAGCACAGATACGCAGTATTTT
TRBJ1-4 | once | - | TRBV6-1 | CASSEVGQEKLFF | TGTGCCAGCAGTGAGGTGGGGCAGGAAAAACTGTTTTTT
TRBJ1-1 | - | TRBD1 | TRBV28 | CASPRDRDRETEAFF | TGTGCCAGCCCCAGGGACCGGGACAGGGAAACTGAAGCTTTCTTT
TRBJ1-4 | - | - | TRBV2 | CASSRDLGDEKLFF | TGTGCCAGCAGTCGGGATCTTGGAGATGAAAAACTGTTTTTT
TRBJ2-7 | - | TRBD1 | TRBV5-6 | CASSLRTGGKYEQYF | TGTGCCAGCAGCTTGAGGACAGGGGGGAAGTACGAGCAGTACTTC
TRBJ1-5 | - | - | TRBV11-2 | CASSLERGVNQPQHF | TGTGCCAGCAGTCTCGAACGGGGGGTCAATCAGCCCCAGCATTTT
TRBJ1-2 | - | - | TRBV6-5 | CASTRGGLGYGYTF | TGTGCCAGCACCCGGGGAGGGCTTGGCTATGGCTACACCTTC
TRBJ1-5 | - | TRBD1 | TRBV6-5 | CASSPTGGGQPQHF | TGTGCCAGCAGCCCCACAGGGGGCGGTCAGCCCCAGCATTTT
TRBJ1-5 | - | - | TRBV30 | CAWSVTDSNQPQHF | TGTGCCTGGAGTGTAACAGATAGCAATCAGCCCCAGCATTTT
TRBJ2-5 | - | TRBD1 | TRBV10-1 | CATSRDREETQYF | TGCGCCACCTCTAGAGACAGGGAAGAGACCCAGTACTTC
TRBJ2-7 | - | TRBD2 | TRBV5-4 | CASSFGGTTVNEQYF | TGTGCCAGCAGCTTCGGGGGGACGACAGTTAACGAGCAGTACTTC